This TCR beta chain was sequenced during a study of Graves' ophthalmopathy and Graves' hyperthyroidism. This clonotype was detected ten times or more. The CDR3 is 16 residues long. Germline loops: CDR1 SGHAT, CDR2 FQNNGV. Unmatched junction bases numbered 5, after V lost 2 bases and J lost 0 bases. Exclusion covered patients with other autoimmune diseases or uncontrolled infections (as well as pregnancy or lactation). The TCR beta CDR3 regions underwent amplification from RNA transcripts. The workflow started with a first-round RT-PCR run with HTBI primers and then moved on to a second-round multiplex PCR. TCRdb ran MiXCR on the multiplex PCR reads and lists one entry per CDR3 protein. The sample consists of a few hundred thousand distinct CDR3 sequences, under 40% of them appearing once.

The receptor was isolated from an adult man with Graves' hyperthyroidism. The chain is built from TRBV11-2 and TRBJ2-7, with 9 nucleotides matching TRBD2. The sequenced sample consisted of peripheral blood or thyroid tissue (not recorded which). CDR3 DNA: TGTGCCAGCAGCTTAAACCTAGCGGGATCCTCCTACGAGCAGTACTTC. This sequence encodes CASSLNLAGSSYEQYF.